Listed here are 3 T cell receptor beta chains from one sample, sequenced in a study of T cells in Graves' hyperthyroidism and ophthalmopathy. The TCR beta CDR3 regions underwent amplification using RNA transcripts as the source. HTBI primers drove first-round RT-PCR of the TCR CDR3. TCRdb re-called the multiplex PCR reads through MiXCR, storing one row per CDR3 protein. The data show over 650,000 distinct CDR3 sequences, around 15% seen once. The material sequenced was blood. These receptors were collected from a man aged 18 to 29 with Graves' hyperthyroidism.

The sample holds many counts of this clonotype. V is TRBV18 and J is TRBJ2-7; 9 bases agree with TRBD2. Trimming removed 0 bases from V and 6 bases from J; junction bases left unmatched: 6. The CDR3 is 15 amino acids. Germline CDR1 and CDR2: KGHSH and LQKENI. The CDR3 protein is CASSPPAGGLGEQYF. As DNA, the CDR3 is TGTGCCAGCTCACCACCGGCGGGAGGGTTAGGCGAGCAGTACTTC.

In regard to this clonotype: A much more abundant neighbour one base away suggests this may be a read error. The chain uses TRBV20-1 and TRBJ1-5; D uncertain. Germline loops: CDR1 DFQATT, CDR2 SNEGSKA (reference sequence). This CDR3 has 12 amino acids. Here the CDR3 reads CSAKNSDQPQHF. The CDR3 nucleotides are TGCAGTGCCAAAAATAGCGATCAGCCCCAGCATTTT.

A word on this clonotype: This could be a read error, since a much larger clone is one nucleotide away. The rearrangement uses TRBV2 and TRBJ2-3; a possible D gene is TRBD1 (6 bases). Per germline, CDR1 SNHLY and CDR2 FYNNEI. The CDR3 is made up of 14 amino acids. Trimming took 7 bases from V and 0 from J, leaving 11 bases between them. The CDR3 protein is CASTGAQSTDTQYF. DNA for the CDR3: TGTGCCAGCACAGGGGCACAGAGCACAGATACGCAGTATTTT.